These 19 T cell receptor beta chains were sequenced from one sample in a study of blood T cell repertoires in COVID-19. The method was immunoSEQ multiplex PCR; TCRdb's version includes in-frame clones alone and lacks a portion of them. The sample records some 130,000 clones, more than 75% being singletons. The sample consisted of peripheral blood. The receptors come from a woman in her 70s with COVID-19, enrolled during active disease.

As DNA, the CDR3 is TGTGCCAGCAGCTTTCCCGGGACACCCTACGAGCAGTACTTC. As protein: CASSFPGTPYEQYF. This chain links TRBV5-6 with TRBJ2-7, with TRBD1 as a possible D gene (6 bases). The CDR3 loop spans 14 amino acids. Trimming removed 2 bases at V and 2 bases at J, with 11 bases between. Per the germline V gene, CDR1 is SGHDT and CDR2 is YYEEEE.

The V and J genes are TRBV28 and TRBJ1-3, with 8 nucleotides matching TRBD1. Losses at the gene ends were 2 bases for V and 0 bases for J; bases not matched to a gene: 6. CDR3 length: 17 residues. The germline CDR1 and CDR2 sequences are MDHEN and SYDVKM. The CDR3 sequence is CASSLPRGQVSGNTIYF. The CDR3 nucleotides read TGTGCCAGCAGTTTACCCCGGGGACAGGTCTCTGGAAACACCATATATTTT. The full variable domain, completed using reference TRBV28 and TRBJ1-3, is DVKVTQSSRYLVKRTGEKVFLECVQDMDHENMFWYRQDPGLGLRLIYFSYDVKMKEKGDIPEGYSVSREKKERFSLILESASTNQTSMYLCASSLPRGQVSGNTIYFGEGSWLTVV.

This chain connects TRBV28 to TRBJ2-5, with 12 bases aligning to TRBD2. CDR1 is MDHEN, CDR2 SYDVKM, per germline. The CDR3 sequence is 16 residues long. The J segment lost 4 bases and the V segment lost 5 bases, leaving 8 bases of the junction unmatched. CDR3 bases: TGTGCCAGCAGTAAGACGACTAGCGGGGGAGTAGAGACCCAGTACTTC. It specifies CASSKTTSGGVETQYF.

The genes are TRBV2 and TRBJ1-4, with D hard to call. The CDR3 has 11 residues. CDR1 and CDR2 (germline): SNHLY, FYNNEI. V was clipped by 6 bases and J by 8 bases, with 7 bases between them. CDR3: CASRRYEKLFF. The CDR3 DNA is TGTGCCAGCAGGCGGTACGAAAAACTGTTTTTT. Filled out from reference TRBV2 and TRBJ1-4, the complete variable domain reads EPEVTQTPSHQVTQMGQEVILRCVPISNHLYFYWYRQILGQKVEFLVSFYNNEISEKSEIFDDQFSVERPDGSNFTLKIRSTKLEDSAMYFCASRRYEKLFFGSGTQLSVL.

The chain couples TRBV2 to TRBJ1-4, with D unclear. V dropped 10 bases and J dropped 0 bases, with 12 bases sitting between them. The CDR3 loop spans 14 amino acids. CDR1 is SNHLY and CDR2 is FYNNEI in the germline V gene. The CDR3: CATRRETTNEKLFF. The CDR3 nucleotides are TGTGCCACCCGGCGGGAAACAACTAATGAAAAACTGTTTTTT.

This chain connects TRBV9 to TRBJ1-5; D might be TRBD1 (5 bases). CDR3 length: 13 residues. CDR1 is SGDLS, CDR2 YYNGEE, per germline. The ends were cut back, 0 bases at V and 7 bases at J, with 8 bases in the middle. The CDR3 region has the DNA TGTGCCAGCAGCGTAGCAGGGAGGCAGCCCCAGCATTTT. Amino acid sequence: CASSVAGRQPQHF.

There are a few counts of this clone. The V call is TRBV28, the J call TRBJ1-2; possible D gene TRBD1, 5 bases. Germline CDR1 and CDR2: MDHEN and SYDVKM. V was trimmed by 3 bases and J by 0 bases, leaving 14 bases between them. The CDR3 spans 16 residues. CDR3 protein: CASSLDWGRSNYGYTF. DNA for the CDR3: TGTGCCAGCAGTTTGGATTGGGGCAGGTCTAACTATGGCTACACCTTC.

For this clone: A read error may produce the germline difference seen at one junction end. The rearrangement links TRBV27 to TRBJ2-1, with no clear D. This CDR3 spans 14 amino acids. Germline lookup yields CDR1 MNHEY and CDR2 SMNVEV (reference sequence). CDR3 DNA: TGTGCCAGCAGCCGCGCCCCTGAGGCCGGCGTCCGCGTCTTC. It translates to CASSRAPEAGVRVF.

As concerns this clone: Other DNA sequences in the sample encode the same CDR3. The rearrangement links TRBV5-4 to TRBJ2-5; the D gene is possibly TRBD2 (7 bases). With 0 bases removed from V and 4 bases from J, the gap between germline ends came to 10 bases. CDR1 SGHNT and CDR2 YYREEE come from the germline V gene (reference sequence). The CDR3 is made up of 14 amino acids. The CDR3 sequence: CASSLAGGRETQYF. The CDR3 nucleotides are TGTGCCAGCAGCTTGGCCGGGGGGCGAGAGACCCAGTACTTC. Variable domain in full (rest from reference TRBV5-4 and TRBJ2-5): ETGVTQSPTHLIKTRGQQVTLRCSSQSGHNTVSWYQQALGQGPQFIFQYYREEENGRGNFPPRFSGLQFPNYSSELNVNALELDDSALYLCASSLAGGRETQYFGPGTRLLVL.

V usage is TRBV28 and J usage is TRBJ1-6; 7 nucleotides agree with TRBD1. The CDR3 covers 14 residues. The V segment lost 5 bases and the J segment 3 bases; nucleotides outside the gene matches: 1. Germline CDR1 is MDHEN and CDR2 is SYDVKM. CDR3 protein: CASSRQGYNSPLHF. The CDR3 DNA sequence: TGTGCCAGCAGTCGACAGGGCTATAATTCACCCCTCCACTTT.

The chain links TRBV5-4 to TRBJ1-1, with TRBD1 as a possible D gene (6 bases). From germline, CDR1 is SGHNT and CDR2 YYREEE (reference sequence). V shed 7 bases and J shed 1 base, with 8 bases lying between them. The CDR3 sequence is 12 residues long. Here the CDR3 reads CASHRANTEAFF. DNA of the CDR3: TGTGCCAGCCACAGGGCGAACACTGAAGCTTTCTTT.

J is TRBJ2-2 and V is TRBV5-4; 10 bases are shared with TRBD1. Germline-derived CDR1 and CDR2 are SGHNT and YYREEE (reference sequence). Trimming took 4 bases from V and 5 from J; bases not matched to a gene: 11. This CDR3 comprises 17 residues. The CDR3 sequence: CASSRPGQGSRTGELFF. The CDR3 DNA reads TGTGCCAGCAGCCGACCGGGACAGGGGTCCCGGACCGGGGAGCTGTTTTTT.

The rearrangement links TRBV25-1 to TRBJ2-3, with D possibly matching TRBD1 (6 bases). Germline assignment: CDR1 MGHDK and CDR2 SYGVNS. CDR3 size: 17 residues. The V and J ends lost 2 bases and 0 bases respectively, with 15 bases between them. The CDR3 DNA reads as TGTGCCAGCAGTGAAAAGGGGGTCGGCGGGAGCACAGATACGCAGTATTTT. Translation gives CASSEKGVGGSTDTQYF. Full variable domain (rest looked up from reference TRBV25-1 and TRBJ2-3): EADIYQTPRYLVIGTGKKITLECSQTMGHDKMYWYQQDPGMELHLIHYSYGVNSTEKGDLSSESTVSRIRTEHFPLTLESARPSHTSQYLCASSEKGVGGSTDTQYFGPGTRLTVL.

The V gene is TRBV29-1, the J gene TRBJ1-1; 7 nucleotides agree with TRBD1. J was trimmed by 2 bases and V by 7 bases; bases with no gene match: 10. The CDR3 is made up of 14 amino acids. CDR1 is SQVTM and CDR2 is ANQGSEA in the germline V gene. CDR3 loop: CSGRLGQRNTEAFF. DNA for the CDR3: TGCAGCGGCCGCTTGGGACAGAGAAACACTGAAGCTTTCTTT.

The chain couples TRBV7-2 to TRBJ2-2; TRBD2 matches at 8 bases. The CDR3 contains 14 residues. V shed 5 bases, J shed 7 bases, and the junction held 6 bases outside the gene matches. Per the germline V gene, CDR1 is SGHTA and CDR2 is FQGNSA. CDR3 region: CASSPGGPGGELFF. Written as DNA, the CDR3 is TGTGCCAGCAGCCCGGGGGGGCCGGGCGGGGAGCTGTTTTTT.

This chain joins TRBV5-1 and TRBJ2-1; D may be TRBD2 (6 bases). Per the germline V gene, CDR1 is SGHRS and CDR2 is YFSETQ. This CDR3 contains 16 residues. Trimming removed 0 bases from V and 0 bases from J, with 10 bases in between. The CDR3 nucleotides read TGCGCCAGCAGCTTGGCGGGGGTGGACTCCTACAATGAGCAGTTCTTC. It encodes CASSLAGVDSYNEQFF.

The chain has TRBV24-1 and TRBJ1-2; 12 nucleotides match TRBD1. This CDR3 region has 15 residues. V gave up 5 bases and J gave up 4 bases; unmatched junction bases: 4. Germline assignment: CDR1 KGHDR and CDR2 SFDVKD. CDR3 nucleotides: TGTGCCACCAGTGCCAAGGGACAGGGGGCCTATGGCTACACCTTC. It yields the protein CATSAKGQGAYGYTF.

In the case of this clone: Other DNA sequences in this specimen translate into the identical CDR3. The CDR3 here is CASSPPVTDTQYF. DNA for the CDR3: TGTGCCAGCAGTCCCCCCGTAACAGATACGCAGTATTTT. J is TRBJ2-3 and V is TRBV28; unclear D gene. Germline CDR1 MDHEN, CDR2 SYDVKM. The germline V and J ends were trimmed by 5 bases and 3 bases, with 9 bases remaining between them. This CDR3 comprises 13 residues.

The sample holds one count of this clone. V gene TRBV18 combines with J gene TRBJ1-5; weak D call: TRBD1 (6 bases). This CDR3 spans 15 amino acids. With 2 bases removed from V and 4 bases from J, the gap between germline ends came to 12 bases. Germline V gene sequence: CDR1 KGHSH, CDR2 LQKENI. The CDR3 bases are TGTGCCAGCTCACCAACCAGGGGATATAATCAGCCCCAGCATTTT. Translated: CASSPTRGYNQPQHF.